This T cell receptor beta chain was identified in a study of blood T cell repertoires in COVID-19 (dated by TCRdb to 2020 to 2021). In terms of the full investigation: The collaborator samples originated in the United States, Italy and Spain and spanned the acute and convalescent phases of COVID-19. The material from the prospective study consisted of cDNA or gDNA derived from T cells, B-cell-depleted T cells, or PBMCs. The dataset comprised deeply sampled blood TCRbeta repertoires from subjects exposed to, actively infected with, or recovered from COVID-19. A freely available public database, intended as a resource for researchers studying the immune response to SARS-CoV-2, is where the repertoires were released. The samples were drawn from two sources: the first 160 participants of the ongoing ImmuneRACE study, and fewer than 1,500 subjects contributed by 6 global collaborators. The sample metadata nearly always contained a de-identified subject ID, COVID-19 status, age in years and sex. Where HLA class I and class II types were available, the types were taken from metadata supplied by the sample provider, not from assay-based typing. General conclusions and limits of the study: The quantity of clinical and demographic metadata differed by source and by participant and was supplied without curation.

Trimming removed 1 base from V and 4 bases from J, leaving 8 bases between the germline ends. Measured from the cysteine to the phenylalanine, the CDR3 is 14 residues long. Only the CDR3 DNA is retained, 42 bases long and in frame from the first base. Sequences SEHNR (CDR1) and FQNEAQ (CDR2) are obtained from the germline V gene (reference sequence). TCRbeta CDR3 regions were amplified from genomic DNA by means of the immunoSEQ Assay, a bias-controlled multiplex PCR. On the study's bioinformatics: The number of nucleated cells in each sample was estimated from the amplification of reference gene primers within the assay. To quantify the absolute abundance of each unique TCRbeta CDR3 rearrangement, sequence reads were collapsed and filtered. For each sample, productive Simpson clonality was calculated as the square root of Simpson's diversity index over productive rearrangements. In TCRdb, the immuneACCESS table is reduced to in-frame sequences with V and J assigned. These tables do not hold every clone; where another copy was compared, an unresolved V gene accounts for under half, and the others remain unexplained. Clone size and V and J calls were adopted from that table, with D and trimming inferred from the DNA. In all, the sample holds roughly 150,000 clones, and about 85% of those were seen once. Around 8.1% of the sample is held by the ten biggest clonotypes.

One collaborating source in Seattle enrolled patients during active infection and followed them longitudinally through the course of disease. Each collaborating institution followed its own protocols to collect whole blood in K2EDTA tubes. For TCRbeta analysis, collaborator samples were shipped as frozen whole blood, as isolated PBMCs, or as DNA extracted from either sample type. In the case of this clone: The clone's antigen remains unknown. No qualities accompany the bases; no much larger clone lies one base away.

Sequenced sample: peripheral blood. The chain employs TRBV7-9 and TRBJ1-5, with a tentative D gene TRBD1 over 6 matching bases. The source of this sequence is a woman aged 55-69 years with COVID-19, enrolled during active disease. CDR3 protein: CASSLGRGNQPQHF. Here is the DNA: TGTGCCAGCAGCTTAGGCAGGGGAAATCAGCCCCAGCATTTT.